The 14 T cell receptor beta chains below all came from one sample that was sequenced in a study of control samples from healthy donors and cancer patients. Here immunoSEQ multiplex PCR was the method, and the copy in TCRdb shows in-frame clones only, minus some. The data contain 100,000 to 150,000 clones, roughly 84% of them seen just once; the ten biggest clones take up around 8.7%. The sample taken for sequencing was blood. The source of these receptors is a man between 35 and 55 years old in good health.

The J gene is TRBJ2-6, the V gene TRBV11-2, with D possibly TRBD2 on 6 matching bases. Germline V lookup: CDR1 SGHAT, CDR2 FQNNGV. This CDR3 is built from 17 residues. The V end lost 5 bases, the J end lost 1 base, and 15 bases lay between the germline ends. The CDR3 is CASSGRDFLSGANVLTF. The CDR3 bases are TGTGCCAGCAGCGGACGGGACTTTCTATCTGGGGCCAACGTCCTGACTTTC. Full variable domain (outside the CDR3, taken from reference TRBV11-2 and TRBJ2-6): EAGVAQSPRYKIIEKRQSVAFWCNPISGHATLYWYQQILGQGPKLLIQFQNNGVVDDSQLPKDRFSAERLKGVDSTLKIQPAKLEDSAVYLCASSGRDFLSGANVLTFGAGSRLTVL.

This clone was seen more than once but under ten times. The chain joins TRBV11-3 to TRBJ2-2; TRBD2 agrees at 7 bases. The CDR3 runs 15 residues. Germline V gene sequence: CDR1 SGHNT, CDR2 YENEEA. V lost 5 bases to trimming and J lost 7 bases; unmatched junction nucleotides: 10. In nucleotides, the CDR3 is TGTGCCAGCAGCCCGAGCGGGGCGATCAGCGGGGAGCTGTTTTTT. It is translated as CASSPSGAISGELFF.

This chain connects TRBV30 to TRBJ1-3; TRBD1 matches 8 bases. Germline trimming cut 2 bases from V and 2 bases from J; bases unmatched to any gene: 11. CDR3 length equals 17 residues. Germline V gene lookup returns CDR1 GTSNPN and CDR2 SVGIG (reference sequence). The chain's CDR3 is CAWSPVPDRATGNTIYF. In nucleotides, the CDR3 is TGTGCCTGGAGTCCAGTCCCGGACAGGGCGACTGGAAACACCATATATTTT.

The chain links TRBV24-1 to TRBJ2-5; D may correspond to TRBD1 or TRBD2 (5 bases each). The germline gives CDR1 KGHDR, CDR2 SFDVKD. The CDR3 is made up of 14 amino acids. Trimming took 7 bases from V and 1 from J, leaving 12 bases between them. The CDR3, as DNA: TGTGCCACCAGCCCCGGGGACGCCCAAGAGACCCAGTACTTC. Protein sequence: CATSPGDAQETQYF.

This clone turned up a few times. The rearrangement joins TRBV6-1 to TRBJ2-1; D unclear. The CDR3 is made up of 17 amino acids. In germline, CDR1 is MNHNS, CDR2 SASEGT. V was trimmed by 2 bases and J by 5 bases, leaving 19 bases between them. The CDR3 protein is CASSEIRSPWSHNEQFF. Written as DNA, the CDR3 is TGTGCCAGCAGTGAAATTCGCTCCCCGTGGTCCCACAATGAGCAGTTCTTC.

The chain is built from TRBV18 and TRBJ1-5; perhaps TRBD1 as D (6 bases). V shed 4 bases and J shed 1 base, with 26 bases lying between them. Looked up from germline, CDR1 is KGHSH and CDR2 is LQKENI. The CDR3 sequence is 20 residues long. As DNA, the CDR3 is TGTGCCAGCTCACTCTCGGGGGGCAGGGCCACAAGTCAGAGCAATCAGCCCCAGCATTTT. Translated, it gives CASSLSGGRATSQSNQPQHF.

J is TRBJ1-1 and V is TRBV2; 7 bases are a match to TRBD1. V gave up 6 bases and J gave up 5 bases; unmatched junction bases: 9. Germline V lookup: CDR1 SNHLY, CDR2 FYNNEI. This CDR3 contains 14 residues. The CDR3 bases are TGTGCCAGCAGCCTACAGGGGAGGCGAACTGAAGCTTTCTTT. Translated, it gives CASSLQGRRTEAFF.

This sequence joins TRBV30 and TRBJ1-4, with 7 nucleotides matching TRBD1. Germline CDR1 GTSNPN, CDR2 SVGIG (reference sequence). This CDR3 region has 15 residues. V lost 3 bases to trimming and J lost 1 base; unmatched junction nucleotides: 5. This chain's CDR3 is CAWRGQSITNEKLFF. The CDR3 coding sequence is TGTGCCTGGAGGGGACAGAGCATAACTAATGAAAAACTGTTTTTT.

A few counts support this clone. CDR3 DNA: TGTGCCAGCAGTGAGAGCTTACAGGGCGAACTCTCCTACGAGCAGTACTTC. It yields the protein CASSESLQGELSYEQYF. The genes are TRBV25-1 and TRBJ2-7; D is perhaps TRBD1 (6 bases). The CDR3 has 17 residues. V lost 3 bases to trimming and J lost 0 bases, with 18 bases between them. Germline CDR1 is MGHDK and CDR2 is SYGVNS.

The genes are TRBV11-2 and TRBJ2-1; D may be TRBD2 (6 bases). This CDR3 has 17 residues. Trimming stripped 0 bases from V and 4 bases from J, with 16 bases between. The germline V gene has CDR1 SGHAT and CDR2 FQNNGV. The CDR3 spells CASSLDGRGTGYNEQFF. CDR3 nucleotides: TGTGCCAGCAGCTTAGATGGACGGGGGACGGGGTACAATGAGCAGTTCTTC.

This clone was recorded once. V usage is TRBV29-1 and J usage is TRBJ2-7, with TRBD2 matching over 8 bases. The germline CDR1 and CDR2 sequences are SQVTM and ANQGSEA. Trimming cost V 0 bases and J 7 bases; bases outside gene matches: 11. CDR3 size: 15 residues. For the CDR3, the DNA is TGCAGCGTTGAAGATCGTCGGGGGGGGCGAAGAGAGCAGTACTTC. Translated: CSVEDRRGGRREQYF.

The J gene is TRBJ2-3, the V gene TRBV27; D unclear. The CDR3 length is 14 residues. Germline values: CDR1 MNHEY, CDR2 SMNVEV (reference sequence). V dropped 3 bases and J dropped 0 bases, with 7 bases sitting between them. The CDR3 DNA is TGTGCCAGCAGTTTGCAGCCGAGCACAGATACGCAGTATTTT. The encoded protein is CASSLQPSTDTQYF.

The V call is TRBV7-2, the J call TRBJ1-4; D unresolved. From germline, CDR1 is SGHTA and CDR2 FQGNSA. The CDR3 runs 16 residues. V was clipped by 2 bases and J by 7 bases, with 17 bases between them. The CDR3 here is CASSLNPAPRGEKLFF. For the CDR3, the DNA is TGTGCCAGCAGCTTAAATCCCGCCCCGCGAGGTGAAAAACTGTTTTTT. Together with reference TRBV7-2 and TRBJ1-4, the CDR3 gives the full variable domain: GAGVSQSPSNKVTEKGKDVELRCDPISGHTALYWYRQSLGQGLEFLIYFQGNSAPDKSGLPSDRFSAERTGGSVSTLTIQRTQQEDSAVYLCASSLNPAPRGEKLFFGSGTQLSVL.

In this sample, this clone turned up a few times. J is TRBJ2-3 and V is TRBV5-6, with D possibly being TRBD1 or TRBD2 (5 bases each). CDR1 and CDR2 from the germline V gene are SGHDT and YYEEEE. The CDR3 is 17 amino acids. V shed 3 bases and J shed 3 bases, with 20 bases lying between them. Here the CDR3 reads CASSYMTATTRTDTQYF. In nucleotides, the CDR3 is TGTGCCAGCAGCTACATGACAGCAACTACTAGGACAGATACGCAGTATTTT.